A single T cell receptor (beta chain) is shown here with its context. The antigen is not known. This record belongs to a study of CD4 T cells in relation to SARS-CoV-2 and coronaviruses. As for the study in general: Crossreactive spike epitopes shared across donors were mapped to their HLA restriction.

Trimming removed 2 bases from V and 7 bases from J; junction bases left unmatched: 10. This CDR3 has 15 amino acids. From germline, CDR1 is MDHEN and CDR2 SYDVKM. TCRdb's table, derived via immunoSEQ multiplex PCR, lists solely in-frame clones and lacks some. The sample holds roughly 17,000 clones, 70% to 80% seen once. Before the COVID-19 pandemic, during about 2011-2019, CD4+ T cells were taken from unexposed donors. The cells were cultured for 10 days before CD4+ T cells were isolated. Cells permitting, SARS-CoV-2 S/N and four cold-coronavirus spikes were tested on unexposed-donor CD4+ T cells. Each well had 2.1 million or so PBMCs in roughly 5% human AB serum with IL-2.

The rearrangement links TRBV28 to TRBJ2-7, with 8 bases fitting TRBD2. Sequenced input: CD4+ T cells from PBMCs, cultured in vitro. The receptor was derived from a human donor in good health. The CDR3 nucleotides are TGTGCCAGCAGTTTACCACTAGCGGATACGGGAGAGCAGTACTTC. It yields the protein CASSLPLADTGEQYF.